These T cell receptor beta chains were read from a single sample in a study of blood T cell repertoires in COVID-19. Here immunoSEQ multiplex PCR was the method, and the copy in TCRdb shows in-frame clones only, minus some. The sample carries about 50,000 clones, about 83% recorded once. Sequencing used peripheral blood. Source of these receptors: a woman aged 55-69 years with acute or convalescent COVID-19. Each CDR3 is given without its conserved first and last residue. The size entry is marked missing in some rows and otherwise reads once, few, many or a size class.

>TRBJ2-2|TRBV5-1|once
ASSDLQGTTGELF
>TRBJ2-7|TRBV19|NA
ASSPQGAGGREQY
>TRBJ2-7|TRBV28|NA
ASSFIGGSYEQY
>TRBJ1-2|TRBV3-1/TRBV3-2|NA
ASSHLDRGPNYGYT
>TRBJ1-2|TRBV14|NA
ASSQGVRDRGRRVYGYT
>TRBJ1-1|TRBV29-1|NA
SVRHVNTEAF
>TRBJ1-1|TRBV5-5|NA
ASSLVSVNTEAF
>TRBJ2-2|TRBV5-1|NA
ASSNRDRASNTGELF
>TRBJ2-3|TRBV5-4|NA
ASSLVRNTDTQY
>TRBJ2-5|TRBV18|few
ASSQNRGGETQY
>TRBJ1-4|TRBV9|NA
ASSPRVRNEKLF
>TRBJ2-7|TRBV6-5|NA
ASRAPGLAAYEQY
>TRBJ1-4|TRBV7-8|NA
ASRDSPNEKLF
>TRBJ2-3|TRBV20-1|NA
SAKLANTQY
>TRBJ2-7|TRBV6-5|NA
ASSGNDRLSYEQY
>TRBJ2-5|TRBV15|NA
ATSRDRGGAETQY
>TRBJ2-7|TRBV7-9|few
ASSSSNYEQY
>TRBJ1-1|TRBV19|NA
ASSIKRGDTEAF
>TRBJ1-3|TRBV5-1|NA
ASSLTGSSGNTIY
>TRBJ2-2|TRBV19|NA
ASSRDSNTGELF
>TRBJ1-5|TRBV4-2|few
ASSPNPGTGGNQPQH
>TRBJ2-1|TRBV4-2|NA
ASSQDSASGAYNEQF
>TRBJ2-2|TRBV18|once
ASSETSVNTGELF
>TRBJ1-6|TRBV27|NA
ASSLTGGRKNSPLH
>TRBJ2-7|TRBV7-8|NA
ASSPVGSSYEQY
>TRBJ1-1|TRBV19|NA
ASSIDYTEAF
>TRBJ2-7|TRBV6-6|NA
ASRDRYEQY
>TRBJ1-1|TRBV2|NA
ASKRSATVNTEAF
>TRBJ2-5|TRBV10-3|few
AMSEGVAGGETQY
>TRBJ1-2|TRBV27|NA
ASSFTLGLGGYT
>TRBJ2-2|TRBV28|NA
ASTTTNTGELF
>TRBJ2-7|TRBV13|NA
ASRPFSGPLSYEQY
>TRBJ2-7|TRBV12-3/TRBV12-4|NA
ASSLGARAFQY
>TRBJ2-1|TRBV24-1|NA
ATSDAGTSGYNEQF
>TRBJ1-1|TRBV18|once
ASSSKLTEAF
>TRBJ1-6|TRBV19|NA
ASRLGRAANSPLH
>TRBJ2-7|TRBV6-6|few
ASSYSKGVGEQY
>TRBJ1-2|TRBV7-9|NA
ASSLVPGRENGYT
>TRBJ2-7|TRBV19|NA
ASSTSGRSYEQY
>TRBJ1-6|TRBV15|few
ATSRDDRSNSPLH
>TRBJ1-1|TRBV2|NA
ASSVRGKAF
>TRBJ1-2|TRBV10-3|NA
AIRPGQGLGGYT
>TRBJ2-3|TRBV11-3|NA
ASSLDGLSTDTQY
>TRBJ2-4|TRBV10-3|NA
AISESAGGTFANIQY
>TRBJ1-1|TRBV19|NA
ASSITGASEAF
>TRBJ2-5|TRBV18|NA
ASSPVSGAPGETQY
>TRBJ2-4|TRBV28|NA
ASSLGLSAIQY
>TRBJ1-1|TRBV27|NA
ASSLLGQSPTTEAF
>TRBJ1-2|TRBV6-5|NA
ATEGQQTYGYT
>TRBJ1-3|TRBV6-1|NA
ASSEAQGGLSSGNTIY
>TRBJ2-5|TRBV5-1|NA
ASSLAQGFETQY
>TRBJ2-5|TRBV7-8|NA
ASSSPGEWQETQY
>TRBJ2-7|TRBV6-5|NA
ASTGQSYEQY
>TRBJ2-2|TRBV7-2|NA
ASSLVGLGGELF
>TRBJ1-1|TRBV12-3/TRBV12-4|NA
ASRRDSLTEAF
>TRBJ1-6|TRBV9|few
ASSASYNSPLH